This is a list of T cell receptor beta chains from one sample in a study of blood T cell repertoires in COVID-19. This table comes from immunoSEQ multiplex PCR, and its TCRdb copy is limited to in-frame clones, with some not included. The sample carries around 180,000 clones, roughly 81% recorded once. The sequenced sample was peripheral blood. These receptors originate from a woman of 80 years or more with COVID-19, enrolled during active disease. The conserved cysteine and the conserved F or W are not part of the CDR3 here. Each record gives: J gene, V gene, CDR3 protein.

TRBJ1-2,TRBV6-5,ASSKSPYRDGYT
TRBJ1-2,TRBV30,ARQGAYYGYT
TRBJ1-6,TRBV19,ASSMVQGYSPLH
TRBJ1-2,TRBV5-1,ASSLQGANYGYT
TRBJ2-1,TRBV6-5,ASSWAPTYNEQF
TRBJ2-4,TRBV27,ASSPGLAGAKNIQY
TRBJ2-1,TRBV5-6,ASSTSTGGHNEQF
TRBJ1-1,TRBV7-3,ASSSGVGSTEAF
TRBJ2-7,TRBV6-5,ASKGEWSSYEQY
TRBJ2-1,TRBV11-3,ASSLAGTGNNEQF
TRBJ1-1,TRBV6-5,ASSAQGRKGEAF
TRBJ1-2,TRBV21-1,ASSKDGQGPLRFYGYT
TRBJ2-3,TRBV7-9,ASSRTSGVTDTQY
TRBJ2-7,TRBV7-9,ASSLAAGSYEQY
TRBJ1-1,TRBV11-2,ASSLKGTGGTEAF
TRBJ2-3,TRBV5-4,ASSTTSGSSDTQY
TRBJ1-1,TRBV19,ASSTGNIQQNTEAF
TRBJ2-6,TRBV7-8,ASSARGGSSGANVLT
TRBJ2-2,TRBV9,ASSVGGGDIGELF
TRBJ2-6,TRBV5-6,ASSFTGRGANVLT
TRBJ2-1,TRBV19,ASSSPPGGYNEQF
TRBJ2-1,TRBV7-2,ASSLVFRGRWF
TRBJ2-2,TRBV3-1/TRBV3-2,ASSRVPEGSTGELF
TRBJ1-3,TRBV5-1,ASSLVGQGTGNTIY
TRBJ1-1,TRBV4-1,ASSQEPGNTEAF
TRBJ1-3,TRBV18,ASSPGLRGPGNTIY
TRBJ1-1,TRBV27,ASSFRQVKNTEAF
TRBJ2-7,TRBV15,ATSGGQGAGYEQY
TRBJ2-2,TRBV24-1,ATPRLANTGELF
TRBJ2-5,TRBV11-3,ASSSTRGGAETQY
TRBJ1-6,TRBV19,ASSVVSSYNSPLH
TRBJ2-7,TRBV9,ASSVLAGNSYEQY
TRBJ2-3,TRBV20-1,SASRPDTVTDTQY
TRBJ2-3,TRBV27,ASSLVGIFTDTQY
TRBJ1-2,TRBV24-1,ATSDGVTLFT
TRBJ2-3,TRBV7-2,ASSPRARADTQY
TRBJ1-6,TRBV11-2,ASSVNNSPLH
TRBJ1-1,TRBV3-1/TRBV3-2,ASSLGRGGTEAF
TRBJ2-1,TRBV7-2,ASSLSSGSTNEQF